The 7 T cell receptor beta chains in this list originate from one sample, sequenced in a study of blood T cells in healthy people across ages. Using a J-beta primer mix together with a sample-barcoded 5' primer, a second PCR was run for about 6 to 12 cycles. One entry per CDR3 protein, called by TCRdb with MiXCR from the 5' RACE reads. The data show approximately 670,000 distinct CDR3 sequences, with roughly 43% seen just once and approximately 31% held by the top ten. Sequencing input: blood. These receptor sequences come from a man aged 80 or over in good health.

The V call is TRBV3-1, the J call TRBJ1-4; tentative D call: TRBD1 (5 bases). Trimming left V 4 bases short and J 7 bases short, with 10 bases between. The CDR3 contains 13 residues. In germline, CDR1 is LGHDT, CDR2 YNNKEL (reference sequence). The CDR3 bases are TGTGCCAGCAGCCGGGGGGGAGGTGAAAAACTGTTTTTT. The encoded protein is CASSRGGGEKLFF.

This clonotype was picked up a small number of times. V and J are TRBV9 and TRBJ2-3, with D possibly being TRBD1 (6 bases). Germline values: CDR1 SGDLS, CDR2 YYNGEE. V was pared by 4 bases and J by 1 base, with 13 bases between. The CDR3 runs to 15 residues. This chain's CDR3 is CASSQGMIGTDTQYF. The CDR3 region has the DNA TGTGCCAGCAGCCAGGGGATGATTGGCACAGATACGCAGTATTTT.

This clonotype was detected only a few times. The rearrangement uses TRBV24-1 and TRBJ2-3; weak D call: TRBD1 (5 bases). CDR1 and CDR2 (germline): KGHDR, SFDVKD. The CDR3 totals 14 residues. V was clipped by 0 bases and J by 4 bases, with 7 bases between them. The CDR3 here is CATSDLVRADTQYF. For the CDR3, the DNA is TGTGCCACCAGTGATTTGGTCAGGGCAGATACGCAGTATTTT.

The rearrangement links TRBV20-1 to TRBJ2-5, with D perhaps assigned TRBD1 or TRBD2 (5 bases each). The DNA matches TRBJ2-7 better at its end, which makes the J call doubtful. The CDR3 is 13 amino acids. Germline V gene sequence: CDR1 DFQATT, CDR2 SNEGSKA (reference sequence). The CDR3 loop is CSATPGTAYEQYF. The CDR3 nucleotides are TGCAGTGCTACCCCCGGGACGGCCTACGAGCAGTACTTC.

The V call is TRBV12-5, the J call TRBJ2-4; 10 nucleotides agree with TRBD1. The end of the DNA is better explained by TRBJ2-7, so the J call may be wrong. Germline V gene sequence: CDR1 LGHNT, CDR2 FRNRAP. The length of the CDR3 is 15 residues. In DNA, the CDR3 is TGTGCTAGTGGTTTTCCCGGGACAGGGGTCGACGAGCAGTACTTC. Its protein product is CASGFPGTGVDEQYF.

The V and J genes are TRBV20-1 and TRBJ2-1; 9 bases line up with TRBD1. The V gene's germline CDR1 is DFQATT and CDR2 SNEGSKA (reference sequence). The CDR3 loop spans 13 amino acids. The junction had 6 bases not matched to a gene; V was cut back by 6 bases and J by 6 bases. The CDR3 DNA is TGCAGTGCGACCCGGGACAGGGCCAATGAGCAGTTCTTC. Translated, it gives CSATRDRANEQFF.

This clonotype occurred once. An end of the junction does not agree with germline; a read error may underlie this. This chain connects TRBV7-2 to TRBJ2-5, with D unresolved. This CDR3 has 12 amino acids. From germline, CDR1 is SGHTA and CDR2 FQGNSA. In nucleotides, the CDR3 is TGTGCCAACAGCTTAGTCACGGAGACCCAGTACTTC. It translates to CANSLVTETQYF.